This T cell receptor (beta chain) was documented in a study of blood T cells in healthy people across ages. A sample-barcoded 5' primer and a J-beta primer mix were used in a second PCR of roughly 6 to 12 cycles. MiXCR, run by TCRdb on the 5' RACE reads, gives a single entry per CDR3 protein. The table shows 1.5 million to 1.8 million distinct CDR3 sequences, with 35% to 45% occurring only once. Isolation of PBMCs gave at least 7 million cells per sample. The total RNA that was extracted per sample amounted to at least 6 micrograms. This CDR3 has 15 residues. The germline V gene encodes CDR1 SGHAT and CDR2 FQDESV (reference sequence). V lost 5 bases and J lost 4; bases outside the gene matches: 8. This clonotype occurred a few times.

Specimen: blood. The chain carries TRBV11-1 and TRBJ2-5; 9 bases are a match to TRBD1. This TCR was recovered from a woman aged 18-35 years in good health. CDR3 amino acids: CASSTTGTGLETQYF. For the CDR3, the DNA is TGTGCCAGCAGCACGACCGGGACAGGGTTAGAGACCCAGTACTTC.